This note documents a single T cell receptor (beta chain) sequence. Antigen specificity is unknown. The tumor samples were collected prior to definitive surgery or chemotherapy. These data come from a study of high-grade serous ovarian cancer treatment subgroups. This CDR3 region has 12 residues. Per germline, CDR1 SGDLS and CDR2 YYNGEE. Trimming cost V 4 bases and J 8 bases, with 11 bases left between them. Clones were sequenced by immunoSEQ multiplex PCR, and TCRdb holds only the in-frame ones, with some missing. Here the sample spans about 16,000 clones, approximately 76% being singletons. Study observations and caveats: Clonal relatedness tracked neoantigen level, and by trend copy number and mutation load. These tumor repertoires lack spatial information from bulk sequencing. Tumors within one patient showed repertoire similarity of 0.11 to 0.79.

This sequence joins TRBV9 and TRBJ2-3, with D hard to call. The sequence came from a human donor with high-grade serous ovarian cancer. The sequencing sample was made of tumor tissue. CDR3 sequence reads: CASSPKESTQYF. CDR3 DNA sequence: TGTGCCAGCAGCCCCAAGGAGAGTACGCAGTATTTT.